The 14 T cell receptor beta chains reported below all come from one sample, sequenced in a study of cytotoxic CD8 clonotypes in ibrutinib-treated CLL. The data were produced by immunoSEQ multiplex PCR, yet TCRdb's version contains in-frame clones alone and is incomplete. Here the sample spans 70,000 to 80,000 clones, 75% to 90% being singletons. The material was PBMCs, obtained after 24 months of ibrutinib treatment. Every receptor here comes from a human donor with chronic lymphocytic leukemia.

The J gene is TRBJ2-7, the V gene TRBV11-2; D uncertain. Trimming stripped 0 bases from V and 2 bases from J, with 8 bases between. CDR1 and CDR2 from the germline V gene are SGHAT and FQNNGV. This CDR3 is 14 amino acids long. CDR3 in amino acids: CASSLDHGTYEQYF. In DNA form, the CDR3 reads TGTGCCAGCAGCTTAGATCACGGTACCTACGAGCAGTACTTC.

This sequence joins TRBV6-5 and TRBJ2-3; D not resolved. The V end lost 6 bases, the J end lost 0 bases, and 10 bases lay between the germline ends. CDR1 and CDR2 from the germline V gene are MNHEY and SVGAGI. The CDR3 runs 14 residues. The CDR3 region is CASRSTVSTDTQYF. The CDR3 bases are TGTGCCAGCAGATCGACCGTTAGCACAGATACGCAGTATTTT.

The chain couples TRBV29-1 to TRBJ2-2; 8 bases are shared with TRBD2. The CDR3 is 15 residues long. The germline V gene encodes CDR1 SQVTM and CDR2 ANQGSEA. V lost 5 bases and J lost 4; bases outside the gene matches: 9. CDR3: CSVWALAGPTGELFF. In DNA form, the CDR3 reads TGCAGCGTTTGGGCGCTAGCGGGTCCCACCGGGGAGCTGTTTTTT.

In this sample, this clone is hyperexpanded. The chain is built from TRBV13 and TRBJ2-1, with 8 bases that match TRBD2. The V and J ends lost 5 bases and 5 bases, in that order; junction bases with no gene match: 11. Looked up from germline, CDR1 is PRHDT and CDR2 is FYEKMQ (reference sequence). The CDR3 covers 16 residues. In DNA form, the CDR3 reads TGTGCCAGCAGCCCCTCCCCAGCGGGAGCCCACAATGAGCAGTTCTTC. Residues: CASSPSPAGAHNEQFF.

This chain connects TRBV13 to TRBJ2-2; perhaps D is TRBD1 or TRBD2 (5 bases each). Germline loops: CDR1 PRHDT, CDR2 FYEKMQ (reference sequence). Deletions cut 3 bases from V and 0 bases from J, with 11 bases between. CDR3 length: 16 amino acids. CDR3 nucleotide sequence: TGTGCCAGCAGCTTCACCGGGACCACGAACACCGGGGAGCTGTTTTTT. This codes for CASSFTGTTNTGELFF.

The chain is built from TRBV4-1 and TRBJ2-5, with D possibly called TRBD1 or TRBD2 (5 bases each). The CDR3 is made up of 16 amino acids. Deletions cut 0 bases from V and 4 bases from J, with 15 bases between. The V gene's germline CDR1 is MGHRA and CDR2 YSYEKL. The chain's CDR3 is CASSQDGTRQTETQYF. The CDR3 coding sequence is TGCGCCAGCAGCCAAGACGGGACCCGACAAACAGAGACCCAGTACTTC.

The table lists this clone with many counts. The V gene is TRBV5-4, the J gene TRBJ2-7; 7 bases match TRBD2. CDR3 length: 15 amino acids. The V gene end was trimmed by 2 bases and the J gene end by 2 bases; junction bases not matched to a gene: 7. Germline CDR1 SGHNT, CDR2 YYREEE (reference sequence). The CDR3 nucleotides read TGTGCCAGCAGCTTAGGCGGGAGCGGGACCTACGAGCAGTACTTC. Residues: CASSLGGSGTYEQYF.

V usage is TRBV6-1 and J usage is TRBJ2-2; 7 bases agree with TRBD1. Germline assignment: CDR1 MNHNS and CDR2 SASEGT. CDR3 size: 14 residues. V lost 5 bases and J lost 1; bases outside the gene matches: 1. CDR3 region: CASSTGENTGELFF. In nucleotides, the CDR3 is TGTGCCAGCAGTACAGGGGAGAACACCGGGGAGCTGTTTTTT.

The CDR3 nucleotides are TGTGCCTGGGCGACAGGGGCTGGCTATGGCTACACCTTC. It yields the protein CAWATGAGYGYTF. The chain combines TRBV30 with TRBJ1-2; 8 bases agree with TRBD1. This CDR3 is 13 amino acids long. V shed 5 bases, J shed 4 bases, and the junction held 6 bases outside the gene matches. The germline V gene encodes CDR1 GTSNPN and CDR2 SVGIG (reference sequence).

J is TRBJ2-2 and V is TRBV5-1; TRBD2 matches 7 bases. The CDR3 length is 17 residues. Germline CDR1 SGHRS, CDR2 YFSETQ. V lost 0 bases, J lost 4 bases, and 9 bases stayed unmatched. CDR3 sequence (DNA): TGCGCCAGCAGCTTGGTGCTGGCGGGAGAGGGCACCGGGGAGCTGTTTTTT. The encoded protein is CASSLVLAGEGTGELFF.

The chain carries TRBV15 and TRBJ2-5; D remains ambiguous. Deletions cut 0 bases from V and 8 bases from J, with 7 bases between. Germline CDR1 reads LNHNV; CDR2 reads YYDKDF (reference sequence). This CDR3 region has 12 residues. The chain's CDR3 is CATSRDRDTQYF. CDR3 sequence (DNA): TGTGCCACCAGCAGAGATCGCGACACCCAGTACTTC.

This chain connects TRBV19 to TRBJ1-1; no reliable D call. With 3 bases removed from V and 0 bases from J, the gap between germline ends came to 8 bases. The germline V gene has CDR1 LNHDA and CDR2 SQIVND (reference sequence). This CDR3 has 14 residues. The CDR3 nucleotides read TGTGCCAGTAGTATGCCGGGGATGAACACTGAAGCTTTCTTT. Translating gives CASSMPGMNTEAFF. Complete variable domain (other parts from reference TRBV19 and TRBJ1-1): DGGITQSPKYLFRKEGQNVTLSCEQNLNHDAMYWYRQDPGQGLRLIYYSQIVNDFQKGDIAEGYSVSREKKESFPLTVTSAQKNPTAFYLCASSMPGMNTEAFFGQGTRLTVV.

The chain uses TRBV6-1 and TRBJ1-5; D unclear. The CDR3 length is 14 residues. Germline assignment: CDR1 MNHNS and CDR2 SASEGT. Trimming took off 3 bases at V and 7 bases at J, with 13 bases between the two ends. The CDR3 reads CASSDVGLGQPQHF. As DNA, the CDR3 is TGTGCCAGCAGTGATGTAGGGTTGGGCCAGCCCCAGCATTTT.

This clone was detected only once. The chain has TRBV7-8 and TRBJ2-7; 10 bases are shared with TRBD2. Per the germline V gene, CDR1 is SGHVS and CDR2 is FQNEAQ. With V trimmed by 1 base and J by 6 bases, 6 bases remained unmatched. CDR3 length: 15 residues. The DNA for the CDR3 is TGTGCCAGCAGCTTAGTTCTAGCGGGAGTCAGCGAGCAGTACTTC. Translation: CASSLVLAGVSEQYF.